Listed below are T cell receptor beta chains from one sample, sequenced in a study of siplizumab effects on memory and regulatory T cells. The repertoire was sequenced with immunoSEQ multiplex PCR; TCRdb's copy has only in-frame clones and lacks some. The sample has more than 85,000 clones, roughly 90% seen once. What was sequenced was CD4+ T cells sorted from blood. These TCRs come from a human donor in good health. The CDR3 runs from the conserved cysteine through the conserved F or W.

J gene	V gene	CDR3 protein
TRBJ2-2	TRBV10-3	CAISDNPKNTGELFF
TRBJ2-2	TRBV4-2	CASSQEGLAGFTGELFF
TRBJ2-5	TRBV7-6	CASSSNPTTGVETQYF
-	TRBV9	CASSLGPGQGSYEQYF
TRBJ2-1	TRBV15	CATSRDVQGYHEQFF
TRBJ2-2	TRBV2	CASSSGGRGTGELFF
TRBJ2-7	TRBV7-9	CASSPRRGRNSYEQYF
TRBJ2-2	TRBV7-3	CASSLLRGTGELFF
TRBJ2-7	TRBV18	CASSLGQSGEQYF
TRBJ1-2	TRBV2	CASRREGYTF
TRBJ2-7	TRBV19	CASSTGQGARLAYF
TRBJ1-2	TRBV9	CASSDSFYGYTF
TRBJ2-3	TRBV19	CASSMWLTSGMSTDTQYF
TRBJ2-7	TRBV2	CASSVGQGGSYEQYF
TRBJ1-1	TRBV18	CASSHQDRENTEAFF
TRBJ1-2	TRBV27	CASRGTGGGHYGYTF
TRBJ2-6	TRBV5-6	CASSFGGGSLNTGANVLTF
TRBJ2-2	TRBV7-9	CASSLDGAGELFF
TRBJ1-3	TRBV6-5	CATARGNTIYF
TRBJ2-3	TRBV6-1	CASSSADTQYF
TRBJ1-2	TRBV30	CAWSGDSRNYGYTF
TRBJ2-7	TRBV6-5	CASSYSEARGSYEQYF
TRBJ2-7	TRBV5-1	CASSFGSELTYEQYF
TRBJ2-3	TRBV5-8	CASSLVRSGSTSTQYF
TRBJ1-2	TRBV18	CASSPEEGVLGYTF
TRBJ1-1	TRBV19	CASSLMNTEAFF
TRBJ2-3	TRBV6-1	CASSGPARVGTDTQYF
TRBJ2-7	TRBV28	CASSFPTYEQYF
TRBJ1-1	TRBV6-6	CASSYGQMNTEAFF
TRBJ1-2	TRBV7-8	CASSLGIKAGSSVYTF
TRBJ1-1	TRBV30	CAWTASTEAFF
TRBJ1-2	TRBV27	CASSFVDRLNYGYTF
TRBJ2-7	TRBV18	CASSPLGATYEQYF
TRBJ2-3	TRBV7-2	CASRLQTDTQYF
TRBJ1-2	TRBV19	CASSVHRTESGYTF
TRBJ2-1	TRBV10-1	CASRRTGGNEQFF
TRBJ2-5	TRBV10-3	CAIRNRGLQETQYF
TRBJ2-7	TRBV4-2	CASSLGTGTYEQYF
TRBJ2-2	TRBV7-2	CASSLNPFPNTGELFF
TRBJ2-1	TRBV10-3	CATGTGSYNEQFF
TRBJ1-2	TRBV6-5	CASSRGGGRGYTF
TRBJ2-7	TRBV11-3	CASALDRGYEQYF
TRBJ2-2	TRBV10-3	CAISGREIAGGAGELFF
TRBJ2-5	TRBV5-1	CASSEQGAQETQYF
TRBJ2-6	TRBV6-1	CASTLPSGANVLTF
TRBJ2-7	TRBV6-5	CASLSIGTGEQYF
TRBJ2-7	TRBV27	CASSLYRGSYEQYF
TRBJ2-1	TRBV2	CASSEDSYNEQFF
TRBJ1-1	TRBV2	CASRVDRDTEAFF
TRBJ2-7	TRBV6-6	CASSSSSPGSYEQYF
TRBJ2-7	TRBV7-9	CASSLTGTPEQYF
TRBJ1-2	TRBV6-5	CASSSPRTGRDGYTF